What follows describes a single T cell receptor (beta chain). The antigen is not known. Amplification used 60 Vbeta primers and 13 Jbeta primers. TCRdb's table, derived via immunoSEQ multiplex PCR, lists solely in-frame clones and lacks some. The sample has about 160,000 clones; under 75% are singletons. The sample belongs to a study of cytomegalovirus exposure and HLA in healthy donors. General study findings and limits: When presence/absence was analysed, sequencing depth was taken to be roughly uniform across donors. Later on, an analysis showed TCR association rates differing by HLA locus, with DRB1 the most and HLA-C the fewest. No immune exposure information besides CMV serostatus was available.

CDR3 length: 16 residues. With 5 bases clipped from V and 2 bases from J, the junction kept 7 bases outside the gene matches. Germline CDR1 reads SEHNR; CDR2 reads FQNEAQ (reference sequence). The source of this sequence is a man aged 35-49 years in good health and CMV-seropositive. This chain uses TRBV7-9 with TRBJ2-3, with 10 bases matching TRBD2. Input material: PBMCs. CDR3 in amino acids: CASSRIAGGLTDTQYF. The DNA of the CDR3 is TGTGCCAGCAGCCGGATAGCGGGGGGACTCACAGATACGCAGTATTTT.